The next 20 T cell receptor beta chains were all read from a single sample in a study of cytomegalovirus exposure and HLA in healthy donors. Amplification used 60 Vbeta primers and 13 Jbeta primers. Clones were read by immunoSEQ multiplex PCR, and TCRdb kept only the in-frame ones, dropping some. The sample includes about 140,000 clones, roughly three quarters of them seen just once. The sequenced sample was PBMCs. The receptors come from a female donor in good health and CMV-seronegative.

The chain combines TRBV28 with TRBJ2-7, with 12 bases matching TRBD2. CDR3 length: 15 residues. CDR1 MDHEN and CDR2 SYDVKM come from the germline V gene. J lost 7 bases, V lost 6 bases, and 10 bases had no gene match. The CDR3 sequence is CASSSLAGGPQEQYF. The CDR3 DNA is TGTGCCAGCAGCTCACTAGCGGGAGGCCCCCAGGAGCAGTACTTC.

The chain is built from TRBV5-1 and TRBJ2-1; D gene ambiguous. The V end was cut by 1 base, the J end by 0 bases, with 8 bases between. Germline values: CDR1 SGHRS, CDR2 YFSETQ. This CDR3 spans 15 amino acids. The CDR3 spells CASSLTGSSYNEQFF. The CDR3 DNA reads as TGCGCCAGCAGCTTGACGGGTAGCTCCTACAATGAGCAGTTCTTC.

J is TRBJ2-1 and V is TRBV29-1; weak D call: TRBD2 (6 bases). From germline, CDR1 is SQVTM and CDR2 ANQGSEA. The CDR3 consists of 14 residues. Trimming took off 4 bases at V and 7 bases at J, with 17 bases between the two ends. CDR3 sequence (DNA): TGCAGCGTTGTATTAACCACGGGGAGGAATGAGCAGTTCTTC. It codes for CSVVLTTGRNEQFF.

The rearrangement joins TRBV4-2 to TRBJ2-1; 11 nucleotides align to TRBD1. Germline V gene data show CDR1 as LGHNA and CDR2 as YNFKEQ. J gave up 8 bases and V 4 bases, and 7 bases lay outside the gene matches. The CDR3 contains 15 residues. CDR3 sequence: CASSRGDRGSDEQFF. Written as DNA, the CDR3 is TGTGCCAGCAGCCGGGGGGACAGGGGGTCAGATGAGCAGTTCTTC.

The chain joins TRBV19 to TRBJ2-1; TRBD2 matches 8 bases. The trim removed 1 base at V and 9 bases at J, leaving 5 bases unmatched. CDR1 and CDR2 from the germline V gene are LNHDA and SQIVND (reference sequence). CDR3 size: 14 residues. The CDR3 spells CASSIAGGPSEQFF. The CDR3 nucleotides read TGTGCCAGTAGTATAGCGGGGGGGCCAAGTGAGCAGTTCTTC. Full variable domain (missing parts from reference TRBV19 and TRBJ2-1): DGGITQSPKYLFRKEGQNVTLSCEQNLNHDAMYWYRQDPGQGLRLIYYSQIVNDFQKGDIAEGYSVSREKKESFPLTVTSAQKNPTAFYLCASSIAGGPSEQFFGPGTRLTVL.

The V gene is TRBV28, the J gene TRBJ2-7; no clear D. The CDR3 runs 12 residues. The germline gives CDR1 MDHEN, CDR2 SYDVKM. V lost 4 bases and J lost 6, with 10 bases in between. CDR3 nucleotide sequence: TGTGCCAGCAGTTCCCCTCCAGGCGAGCAGTACTTC. Translated: CASSSPPGEQYF.

The rearrangement uses TRBV2 and TRBJ1-5, with TRBD1 identical over 7 bases. The CDR3 is 17 amino acids. CDR1 is SNHLY and CDR2 is FYNNEI in the germline V gene. Trimming took 5 bases from V and 6 from J; bases not matched to a gene: 16. CDR3 DNA: TGTGCCAGCAGTAGCCCTTCAGGGGGTATGAGAGGTCAGCCCCAGCATTTT. It encodes CASSSPSGGMRGQPQHF.

This chain links TRBV7-9 with TRBJ1-5; D unclear. V lost 8 bases and J lost 0, with 14 bases in between. The CDR3 totals 15 residues. Germline V gene data show CDR1 as SEHNR and CDR2 as FQNEAQ (reference sequence). In nucleotides, the CDR3 is TGTGCCAGCCCGCCTGGGCCTTATAGCAATCAGCCCCAGCATTTT. This sequence encodes CASPPGPYSNQPQHF.

V usage is TRBV5-1 and J usage is TRBJ2-1, with 7 bases matching TRBD2. With 0 bases clipped from V and 4 bases from J, the junction kept 7 bases outside the gene matches. Germline lookup yields CDR1 SGHRS and CDR2 YFSETQ. This CDR3 spans 16 amino acids. CDR3 protein: CASSLGDGRRYNEQFF. DNA of the CDR3: TGCGCCAGCAGCTTGGGAGACGGGAGGCGGTACAATGAGCAGTTCTTC. The full variable domain, in which reference TRBV5-1 and TRBJ2-1 provide the parts outside the CDR3, is KAGVTQTPRYLIKTRGQQVTLSCSPISGHRSVSWYQQTPGQGLQFLFEYFSETQRNKGNFPGRFSGRQFSNSRSEMNVSTLELGDSALYLCASSLGDGRRYNEQFFGPGTRLTVL.

This clone has a single count. V is TRBV5-1 and J is TRBJ2-6; D not certain. This CDR3 region has 17 residues. Germline loops: CDR1 SGHRS, CDR2 YFSETQ. Trimming cost V 0 bases and J 1 base, with 11 bases left between them. This chain's CDR3 is CASSLATRISGANVLTF. CDR3 coding DNA: TGCGCCAGCAGCTTGGCGACCAGGATATCTGGGGCCAACGTCCTGACTTTC.

This sequence joins TRBV5-1 and TRBJ2-5, with TRBD2 matching 9 bases. The length of the CDR3 is 16 residues. The germline CDR1 and CDR2 sequences are SGHRS and YFSETQ. Trimming removed 0 bases from V and 1 base from J; junction bases left unmatched: 4. The CDR3 nucleotides are TGCGCCAGCAGCTTGGGGGGTAGCGGGAGCCAAGAGACCCAGTACTTC. As protein: CASSLGGSGSQETQYF.

CDR3 DNA: TGCGCCAGCAGCGGGGGACTAGCGGTCTACAATGAGCAGTTCTTC. Translation: CASSGGLAVYNEQFF. J is TRBJ2-1 and V is TRBV4-1; 11 bases agree with TRBD2. Germline V gene sequence: CDR1 MGHRA, CDR2 YSYEKL. Trimming cost V 5 bases and J 3 bases; bases outside gene matches: 3. There are 15 residues in the CDR3.

This clone was counted between two and nine times. The V gene is TRBV2, the J gene TRBJ2-2; no definite D call. The CDR3 is made up of 11 amino acids. The germline gives CDR1 SNHLY, CDR2 FYNNEI. Trimming removed 6 bases at V and 12 bases at J, with 11 bases between. The CDR3 here is CASRWAGQLFF. CDR3 nucleotides: TGTGCCAGCAGGTGGGCAGGTCAGCTGTTTTTT.

This clone has a single count. The chain couples TRBV4-3 to TRBJ1-6; D uncertain. The V and J ends lost 1 base and 10 bases respectively, with 17 bases between them. Germline CDR1 is LGHNA and CDR2 is YSLEER. CDR3 size: 16 residues. This CDR3 reads CASSQVLAAFGSPLHF. The DNA for the CDR3 is TGCGCCAGCAGCCAAGTTCTGGCAGCCTTCGGGTCACCCCTCCACTTT.

There are a few counts of this clone. The rearrangement links TRBV7-2 to TRBJ1-1, with a tentative D call TRBD1 (6 bases). Germline V lookup: CDR1 SGHTA, CDR2 FQGNSA. CDR3 length: 13 residues. The V end lost 9 bases, the J end lost 0 bases, and 11 bases lay between the germline ends. The CDR3 nucleotides read TGTGCCAGTCGGGACAACATGAACACTGAAGCTTTCTTT. It is translated as CASRDNMNTEAFF.

The J gene is TRBJ2-2, the V gene TRBV10-3; 9 bases match TRBD2. The V gene's germline CDR1 is ENHRY and CDR2 SYGVKD. V trimming: 7 bases; J trimming: 7 bases; junction bases outside the gene matches: 10. The CDR3 consists of 15 residues. The CDR3 nucleotides are TGTGCCATCAAGCGTGGCCTAGCGGGGAGCGGGGAGCTGTTTTTT. The encoded protein is CAIKRGLAGSGELFF.

The genes are TRBV5-4 and TRBJ1-1; TRBD1 is a possible D gene (5 bases). Germline V gene sequence: CDR1 SGHNT, CDR2 YYREEE (reference sequence). This CDR3 has 13 amino acids. V lost 5 bases to trimming and J lost 3 bases, with 11 bases between them. CDR3 sequence reads: CASSVRVDTEAFF. The CDR3 DNA reads TGTGCCAGCAGTGTCAGGGTTGACACTGAAGCTTTCTTT.

The chain couples TRBV30 to TRBJ2-1; 9 nucleotides agree with TRBD1. Trimming took 3 bases from V and 6 from J; bases not matched to a gene: 9. CDR3 size: 15 residues. Germline lookup yields CDR1 GTSNPN and CDR2 SVGIG (reference sequence). This CDR3 reads CAWRHDGQGRNEQFF. The DNA for the CDR3 is TGTGCCTGGAGGCATGACGGACAGGGGCGCAATGAGCAGTTCTTC.

The sample holds a few counts of this clone. The chain uses TRBV28 and TRBJ1-1; a weak D match, TRBD1 (6 bases). Per germline, CDR1 MDHEN and CDR2 SYDVKM. This CDR3 is 9 amino acids long. Trimming cost V 11 bases and J 8 bases, with 9 bases left between them. Here the CDR3 DNA reads TGTGCCGTCGGACAGGAAGCTTTCTTT. This translates into CAVGQEAFF.

The chain joins TRBV14 to TRBJ1-2, with D perhaps matching TRBD1 (5 bases). Per germline, CDR1 SGHDN and CDR2 FVKESK. Trimming pared 1 base from V and 8 bases from J, leaving 14 bases between. The CDR3 covers 14 residues. CDR3 nucleotide sequence: TGTGCCAGCAGCCAAGCCTTGCAGGGATTCGGCTACACCTTC. Translation: CASSQALQGFGYTF.